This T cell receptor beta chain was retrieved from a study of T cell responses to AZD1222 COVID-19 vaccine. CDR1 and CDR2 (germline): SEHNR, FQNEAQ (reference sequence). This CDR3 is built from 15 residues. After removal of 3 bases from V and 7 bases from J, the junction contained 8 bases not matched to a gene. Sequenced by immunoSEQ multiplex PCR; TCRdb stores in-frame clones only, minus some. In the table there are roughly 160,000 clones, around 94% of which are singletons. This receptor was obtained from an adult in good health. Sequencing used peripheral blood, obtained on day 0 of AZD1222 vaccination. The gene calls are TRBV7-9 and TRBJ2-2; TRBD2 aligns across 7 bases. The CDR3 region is CASSLEAGDGGELFF. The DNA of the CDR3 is TGTGCCAGCAGCTTGGAGGCGGGAGACGGCGGGGAGCTGTTTTTT.